This T cell receptor (delta chain) was obtained from a study of Vδ1+ human thymocytes. Germline V gene lookup returns CDR1 GEAIGNYY and CDR2 EKD. This CDR3 is 14 amino acids long. With regard to this clone: Its antigen is currently unknown. A much more abundant neighbour one base away suggests this may be a read error. Other nucleotide sequences from this sample produce the same CDR3.

After alphabeta T cell depletion, CD3+ Vdelta1+ Vdelta2- thymocytes were sorted. Extracted RNA was reverse transcribed into cDNA. The CDR3 regions were amplified by multiplex PCR from V-gene primers to a constant-region primer. TCRdb reapplied CATT to the multiplex PCR reads. This sample has around 60,000 delta-chain clones; roughly 15% occur once, and the top ten carry approximately 0.4%. General study points: Thymic TRG and TRD repertoires appeared highly polyclonal, with Gaussian CDR3 length distributions. Unlike peripheral blood Vdelta1+ controls, thymic delta-chain sequences included about 20% Vdelta2 and few Vdelta3.

Material for sequencing was Vdelta1+ gamma-delta thymocytes from the thymus. Subset specified: FACS-sorted CD3+ TCRalphabeta- TCRVdelta1+ TCRVdelta2- thymocytes. The source is a girl in the first two years of life who had congenital heart surgery. V gene TRDV2 combines with J gene TRDJ1; D remains unclear. The chain's CDR3 is CACDTVRENDKLIF. The DNA for the CDR3 is TGTGCCTGTGACACCGTCCGGGAGAATGATAAACTCATCTTC.